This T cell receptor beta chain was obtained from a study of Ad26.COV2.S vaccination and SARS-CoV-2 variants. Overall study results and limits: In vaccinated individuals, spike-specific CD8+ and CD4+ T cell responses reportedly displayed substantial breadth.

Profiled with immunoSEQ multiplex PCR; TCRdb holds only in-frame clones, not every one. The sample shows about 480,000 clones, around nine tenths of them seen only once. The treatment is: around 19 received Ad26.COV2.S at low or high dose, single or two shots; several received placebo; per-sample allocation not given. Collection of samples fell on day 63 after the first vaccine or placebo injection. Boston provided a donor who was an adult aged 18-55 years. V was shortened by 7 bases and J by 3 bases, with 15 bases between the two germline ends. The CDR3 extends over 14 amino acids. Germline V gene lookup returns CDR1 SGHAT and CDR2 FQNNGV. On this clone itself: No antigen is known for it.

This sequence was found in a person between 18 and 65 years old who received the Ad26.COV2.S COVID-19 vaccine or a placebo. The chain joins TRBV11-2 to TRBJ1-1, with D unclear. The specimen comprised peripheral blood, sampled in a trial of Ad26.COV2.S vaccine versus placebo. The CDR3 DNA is TGTGCCAGCACCCTCCGGTGGGCGGACACTGAAGCTTTCTTT. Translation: CASTLRWADTEAFF.